The 23 T cell receptor beta chains reported below all come from one sample, sequenced in a study of OX40 agonist ivuxolimab in advanced cancers. Profiled with immunoSEQ multiplex PCR; TCRdb holds only in-frame clones, not every one. Of tens of thousands of clones listed, over 80% are singletons. The starting material was CD4+ or CD8+ T cells sorted from blood, obtained in a trial of the OX40 agonist ivuxolimab. These receptors were taken from an adult with an advanced solid tumor such as melanoma, head and neck, liver or kidney cancer.

This clone was observed a handful of times. This chain links TRBV19 with TRBJ2-2, with 9 positions matching TRBD2. Per the germline V gene, CDR1 is LNHDA and CDR2 is SQIVND (reference sequence). Trimming at V came to 7 bases and at J to 4 bases, leaving 7 bases not matched to a gene. This CDR3 comprises 15 residues. In nucleotides, the CDR3 is TGTGCCAGTACAATGGCGGGAGGGTTCACCGGGGAGCTGTTTTTT. Translated, it gives CASTMAGGFTGELFF.

The rearrangement uses TRBV19 and TRBJ2-7; unclear D gene. Trimming took 5 bases from V and 1 from J, leaving 12 bases between them. This CDR3 region has 14 residues. The V gene's germline CDR1 is LNHDA and CDR2 SQIVND (reference sequence). As DNA, the CDR3 is TGTGCCAGTAGTCCACCGGGCCTTTCCTACGAGCAGTACTTC. It specifies CASSPPGLSYEQYF.

This chain joins TRBV5-4 and TRBJ2-7, with TRBD1 matching over 11 bases. This CDR3 spans 14 amino acids. The V and J ends lost 4 bases and 2 bases, in that order; junction bases with no gene match: 2. Per germline, CDR1 SGHNT and CDR2 YYREEE (reference sequence). The CDR3: CASSRGQGAYEQYF. DNA of the CDR3: TGTGCCAGCAGCAGGGGACAGGGGGCCTACGAGCAGTACTTC.

The chain combines TRBV19 with TRBJ2-7; D may match TRBD1 or TRBD2 (5 bases each). The V end was cut by 5 bases, the J end by 0 bases, with 11 bases between. In germline, CDR1 is LNHDA, CDR2 SQIVND (reference sequence). This CDR3 region has 14 residues. The CDR3 region has the DNA TGTGCCAGTAGTCCCGGGACGTTCTCCTACGAGCAGTACTTC. Its translation is CASSPGTFSYEQYF.

This chain uses TRBV21-1 with TRBJ2-1; the table's D call of TRBD2 was not tested on the DNA. TRBV21-1 is marked as a pseudogene. CDR3 length: 15 amino acids. The CDR3 DNA reads as TGTGCCCCAACCGGGGGGCCCGCATATTACAATGAGCAGTTCTTC. This encodes CAPTGGPAYYNEQFF.

The chain combines TRBV19 with TRBJ2-2; D gene ambiguous. V lost 5 bases to trimming and J lost 5 bases, with 12 bases between them. The CDR3 runs 14 residues. Germline loops: CDR1 LNHDA, CDR2 SQIVND (reference sequence). The DNA for the CDR3 is TGTGCCAGTAGTGTAGGGCCGAGAACCGGGGAGCTGTTTTTT. It specifies CASSVGPRTGELFF.

The chain couples TRBV19 to TRBJ2-7; D is unclear. The CDR3 is 14 residues long. Germline-derived CDR1 and CDR2 are LNHDA and SQIVND (reference sequence). The V and J ends lost 6 bases and 7 bases respectively, with 19 bases between them. The CDR3 reads CASSPMPSGYEQYF. As DNA, the CDR3 is TGTGCCAGTAGCCCAATGCCCTCCGGTTATGAGCAGTACTTC. Full variable domain (remainder filled in from reference TRBV19 and TRBJ2-7): DGGITQSPKYLFRKEGQNVTLSCEQNLNHDAMYWYRQDPGQGLRLIYYSQIVNDFQKGDIAEGYSVSREKKESFPLTVTSAQKNPTAFYLCASSPMPSGYEQYFGPGTRLTVT.

J is TRBJ1-1 and V is TRBV2, with a possible D match to TRBD1 (5 bases). The V gene's germline CDR1 is SNHLY and CDR2 FYNNEI. This CDR3 comprises 15 residues. Deletions cut 8 bases from V and 8 bases from J, with 24 bases between. CDR3 coding DNA: TGTGCCAGCGCCGGGGGAGGCTTCGGACGTCAGGAAGCTTTCTTT. This codes for CASAGGGFGRQEAFF.

The chain couples TRBV7-7 to TRBJ2-4; TRBD2 agrees at 7 bases. V was clipped by 0 bases and J by 1 base; unmatched bases: 0. The germline CDR1 and CDR2 sequences are SSHAT and FNYEAQ (reference sequence). There are 15 residues in the CDR3. The CDR3 loop reads CASSLAGGAKNIQYF. The CDR3 nucleotides are TGTGCCAGCAGCTTAGCGGGGGGGGCCAAAAACATTCAGTACTTC.

The V call is TRBV15, the J call TRBJ2-3, with 11 bases aligning to TRBD2. J lost 6 bases, V lost 4 bases, and 6 bases had no gene match. Germline V gene data show CDR1 as LNHNV and CDR2 as YYDKDF (reference sequence). The length of the CDR3 is 15 residues. The CDR3 loop is CATSKLAGDIDTQYF. The DNA of the CDR3 is TGTGCCACCAGCAAACTAGCGGGAGATATTGATACGCAGTATTTT. Full variable domain (outside the CDR3, taken from reference TRBV15 and TRBJ2-3): DAMVIQNPRYQVTQFGKPVTLSCSQTLNHNVMYWYQQKSSQAPKLLFHYYDKDFNNEADTPDNFQSRRPNTSFCFLDIRSPGLGDTAMYLCATSKLAGDIDTQYFGPGTRLTVL.

This chain joins TRBV7-6 and TRBJ2-7, with 11 bases identical to TRBD2. Germline V gene sequence: CDR1 SGHVS, CDR2 FNYEAQ. V lost 1 base, J lost 6 bases, and 8 bases stayed unmatched. This CDR3 region has 16 residues. The CDR3 loop reads CASSLDHSGRASEQYF. The CDR3 DNA reads as TGTGCCAGCAGCTTAGACCATAGCGGGAGGGCCTCCGAGCAGTACTTC.

V gene TRBV11-2 combines with J gene TRBJ2-3; TRBD2 agrees at 7 bases. Germline CDR1 SGHAT, CDR2 FQNNGV. Germline trimming cut 1 base from V and 2 bases from J; bases unmatched to any gene: 12. This CDR3 has 18 amino acids. In nucleotides, the CDR3 is TGTGCCAGCAGCTTAGGCGGGCTAGCGGCGATATTCACAGATACGCAGTATTTT. Translation: CASSLGGLAAIFTDTQYF.

The CDR3 DNA is TGTGCCAGCAGTTACTCGACAGGGCTAAATGGCTACACCTTC. This encodes CASSYSTGLNGYTF. The J gene is TRBJ1-2, the V gene TRBV6-6; 7 nucleotides agree with TRBD1. The CDR3 runs to 14 residues. Germline V gene data show CDR1 as MNHNY and CDR2 as SVGAGI (reference sequence). The junction had 4 bases not matched to a gene; V was cut back by 0 bases and J by 6 bases.

The rearrangement joins TRBV6-5 to TRBJ2-2; D may match TRBD1 or TRBD2 (5 bases each). Trimming stripped 0 bases from V and 6 bases from J, with 8 bases between. Per germline, CDR1 MNHEY and CDR2 SVGAGI. This CDR3 has 14 amino acids. The CDR3 sequence: CASSYSGEPGELFF. CDR3 DNA: TGTGCCAGCAGTTACTCAGGGGAGCCCGGGGAGCTGTTTTTT.

The chain links TRBV19 to TRBJ2-1; maybe TRBD1 (5 bases). Germline CDR1 and CDR2: LNHDA and SQIVND (reference sequence). V lost 5 bases and J 0 bases, leaving 11 bases between the germline ends. The CDR3 contains 15 residues. The CDR3 DNA reads TGTGCCAGTAGTTGGGGCGGACGCTCCTACAATGAGCAGTTCTTC. The encoded protein is CASSWGGRSYNEQFF.

The rearrangement links TRBV9 to TRBJ1-2, with 10 bases aligning to TRBD1. In germline, CDR1 is SGDLS, CDR2 YYNGEE. The trim removed 3 bases at V and 7 bases at J, leaving 3 bases unmatched. There are 13 residues in the CDR3. The CDR3 here is CASSERQGAGYTF. The CDR3 region has the DNA TGTGCCAGCAGCGAAAGACAGGGGGCTGGCTACACCTTC.

This clone was picked up a small number of times. The rearrangement joins TRBV7-2 to TRBJ2-1; no definite D call. CDR1 and CDR2 (germline): SGHTA, FQGNSA. The CDR3 is made up of 13 amino acids. V lost 7 bases and J 6 bases, leaving 13 bases between the germline ends. CDR3: CASNGLGPNEQFF. Written as DNA, the CDR3 is TGTGCCAGCAATGGCCTTGGACCCAATGAGCAGTTCTTC.

V and J are TRBV27 and TRBJ1-2, with no clear D. Per germline, CDR1 MNHEY and CDR2 SMNVEV (reference sequence). This CDR3 has 12 amino acids. V lost 5 bases and J lost 4, with 8 bases in between. DNA for the CDR3: TGTGCCAGCAGTCCCCGCTGCTATGGCTACACCTTC. Its translation: CASSPRCYGYTF.

This sequence joins TRBV11-2 and TRBJ2-7; possibly TRBD1 for D (6 bases). V was shortened by 6 bases and J by 6 bases, with 12 bases between the two germline ends. The CDR3 contains 12 residues. Germline loops: CDR1 SGHAT, CDR2 FQNNGV. CDR3 residues: CASRQDRPEQYF. Written as DNA, the CDR3 is TGTGCCAGCAGACAGGACAGACCCGAGCAGTACTTC.

In this sample, this clone turned up once. The chain links TRBV7-8 to TRBJ2-5, with D possibly matching TRBD2 (5 bases). Trimming took off 9 bases at V and 1 base at J, with 21 bases between the two ends. The CDR3 is made up of 16 amino acids. CDR1 SGHVS and CDR2 FQNEAQ come from the germline V gene. CDR3 coding DNA: TGTGCCAGTAGGAAAGGACTGGAGCCCGTCCAAGAGACCCAGTACTTC. Translated, it gives CASRKGLEPVQETQYF.

The V call is TRBV27, the J call TRBJ2-7; tentative D call: TRBD2 (5 bases). V dropped 10 bases and J dropped 7 bases, with 23 bases sitting between them. The CDR3 extends over 14 amino acids. The germline CDR1 and CDR2 sequences are MNHEY and SMNVEV (reference sequence). The CDR3 nucleotides read TGTGCCACTGTCGACTTATCAAGGCCGGGAGAGCAGTACTTC. As protein: CATVDLSRPGEQYF.

The chain employs TRBV12-5 and TRBJ1-4; 9 positions agree with TRBD1. Germline lookup yields CDR1 LGHNT and CDR2 FRNRAP. The CDR3 sequence is 17 residues long. The ends lost 2 bases at V and 5 bases at J; junction bases unmatched: 9. The CDR3 DNA reads TGTGCTAGTGGTTTGCTATCCTCCGGGACAGGGAATGAAAAACTGTTTTTT. Translated, it gives CASGLLSSGTGNEKLFF.

The rearrangement links TRBV4-3 to TRBJ1-2, with D unresolved. Germline loops: CDR1 LGHNA, CDR2 YSLEER. The CDR3 loop spans 16 amino acids. Trimming shortened V by 1 base and J by 1 base, and 13 bases separated the two germline ends. CDR3 protein: CASSQVELHDNYGYTF. The CDR3 region has the DNA TGCGCCAGCAGCCAAGTTGAGCTCCACGATAACTATGGCTACACCTTC.